The clone carrying this TCR beta chain was counted a few times. Its antigen is not known. The sample has other DNA sequences that encode this CDR3 too. This specimen belongs to a study of beta chain features in type 1 diabetes. Across the study: In age, gender and cell yields, patients were similar to healthy donors. Summed over all samples, the examined sorted cells came to 100 million to 130 million. Whole-study results and caveats: There was a moderate but significant shortening of TCRB CDR3s in all four CD4+ subsets of Type 1 diabetes patients.

Expressed TCRB transcripts were sequenced after all isolated RNA was converted to cDNA. Regulatory, naive and central memory T cell samples averaged roughly 3.5 million reads. Repertoires were generated with immunoSEQ multiplex PCR, while TCRdb's copy carries only in-frame clones and drops some. The sample shows roughly 340,000 clones, around 13% of them seen only once. Cell sorting via CD45RO/CCR7/CD25/CD127/CD95/CD27 was performed to obtain CD4+ naive, central memory, regulatory and stem cell-like memory cells. Germline V gene data show CDR1 as SGHRS and CDR2 as YFSETQ. This CDR3 spans 16 amino acids. The V and J ends lost 0 bases and 0 bases, in that order; junction bases with no gene match: 3.

This TCR was recovered from a woman between 18 and 29 years old with type 1 diabetes. V is TRBV5-1 and J is TRBJ2-1, with 7 bases fitting TRBD2. Sample: naive CD4+ T cells from blood. For the CDR3, the DNA is TGCGCCAGCAGCTTGGTGGCGGGGGTCTCCTACAATGAGCAGTTCTTC. This sequence encodes CASSLVAGVSYNEQFF.